This T cell receptor (beta chain) was sequenced in a study of monozygotic twins with cystic fibrosis. Method: immunoSEQ multiplex PCR; TCRdb's copy keeps in-frame clones and lacks some. Counted here are some 14,000 clones, 95% to 99% occurring once; the ten biggest clones make up 0.41%. CDR3 length: 13 amino acids. Per the germline V gene, CDR1 is MNHEY and CDR2 is SVGAGI. V lost 7 bases and J 3 bases, leaving 12 bases between the germline ends. Sequencing was performed on blood. This clonotype was obtained from a girl aged 2 to 9 with cystic fibrosis. The J gene is TRBJ1-1, the V gene TRBV6-5; D is unresolved. The CDR3 loop is CASIAGGDTEAFF. The CDR3 region has the DNA TGTGCCAGCATTGCTGGCGGGGACACTGAAGCTTTCTTT.